This TCR beta chain was retrieved from a study of CD8+CD57+ T cells in acquired aplastic anemia. In the study overall: Sorted CD4+ and CD8+ cell DNA averaged approximately 3.2 ug.

There are many counts of this clonotype. Its cognate antigen is unknown. Researchers used genomic DNA as the template to profile TCR beta VDJ and CDR3. TCRdb independently ran MiXCR on the reads; one entry per CDR3 protein. This table holds around 220,000 distinct CDR3 sequences, approximately 51% found once. The authors sequenced patients whose flow cytometry had shown CD8+CD57+ cell expansion. Acquired aplastic anemia of severe grade affected all patients. Blood came from patients not yet given any therapy. CDR1 is SGHRS and CDR2 is YFSETQ in the germline V gene. This CDR3 spans 15 amino acids. Trimming cost V 4 bases and J 3 bases; bases outside gene matches: 6. Study findings and constraints: Roughly 27 shared CD8+ CDR3s appeared highly expressed within patients' immunodominant clones.

The material sequenced was sorted CD4+, CD8+, or CD8+CD57+ T cells (not recorded which) from PBMCs. The receptor's source is a human donor with aplastic anemia. This chain connects TRBV5-1 to TRBJ2-5; 10 nucleotides match TRBD2. This chain's CDR3 is CASSAGTSAEETQYF. The CDR3 nucleotides are TGCGCCAGCAGCGCGGGGACTAGCGCCGAAGAGACCCAGTACTTC.